Presented here are 8 T cell receptor beta chains from one specimen sequenced in a study of T cell responses to AZD1222 COVID-19 vaccine. Some clones are missing from TCRdb's copy, which holds only in-frame ones; the method was immunoSEQ multiplex PCR. The sample yields more than 120,000 clones, 89% seen once. The sample in question was peripheral blood, obtained 28 days after the second AZD1222 dose. These receptors all come from an adult who received the AZD1222 COVID-19 vaccine.

The J gene is TRBJ2-5, the V gene TRBV3-1 (or the pseudogene TRBV3-2), with 13 bases fitting TRBD2. Germline V gene sequence: CDR1 LGHDT, CDR2 YNNKEL (reference sequence). The CDR3 covers 16 residues. Trimming removed 3 bases from V and 0 bases from J; junction bases left unmatched: 1. The CDR3 sequence: CASSQGLAGYQETQYF. Written as DNA, the CDR3 is TGTGCCAGCAGCCAGGGACTAGCGGGATACCAAGAGACCCAGTACTTC.

The rearrangement links TRBV9 to TRBJ1-2, with TRBD1 matching 10 bases. Germline V gene lookup returns CDR1 SGDLS and CDR2 YYNGEE. Trimming cost V 4 bases and J 2 bases; bases outside gene matches: 11. The CDR3 spans 17 residues. The CDR3 sequence: CASSSGQGDTPNYGYTF. The CDR3 DNA reads TGTGCCAGCAGCTCAGGACAGGGGGATACGCCGAACTATGGCTACACCTTC.

This chain uses TRBV10-3 with TRBJ1-3; 7 positions match TRBD1. J lost 2 bases, V lost 0 bases, and 4 bases had no gene match. This CDR3 has 16 amino acids. The germline CDR1 and CDR2 sequences are ENHRY and SYGVKD. The CDR3 loop reads CAISESSGGAGNTIYF. The CDR3 bases are TGTGCCATCAGTGAGTCATCAGGGGGTGCTGGAAACACCATATATTTT.

The rearrangement joins TRBV6-5 to TRBJ1-1; D uncertain. The CDR3 has 13 amino acids. Germline lookup yields CDR1 MNHEY and CDR2 SVGAGI. Trimming took off 0 bases at V and 6 bases at J, with 8 bases between the two ends. This chain's CDR3 is CASSYSSRSEAFF. The CDR3 DNA sequence: TGTGCCAGCAGTTACTCATCCAGATCTGAAGCTTTCTTT.

The chain is built from TRBV30 and TRBJ1-4; D is possibly TRBD1 (5 bases). The CDR3 consists of 13 residues. Trimming cost V 2 bases and J 6 bases, with 10 bases left between them. Germline CDR1 reads GTSNPN; CDR2 reads SVGIG (reference sequence). The CDR3 sequence: CAWSRGEYEKLFF. In nucleotides, the CDR3 is TGTGCCTGGAGTAGAGGGGAATATGAAAAACTGTTTTTT.

The chain links TRBV20-1 to TRBJ2-7; D might be TRBD1 (5 bases). The germline gives CDR1 DFQATT, CDR2 SNEGSKA (reference sequence). Trimming stripped 6 bases from V and 5 bases from J, with 11 bases between. CDR3 size: 11 residues. CDR3 sequence (DNA): TGCAGTGCGCCTAGGGGCAACGAGCAGTACTTC. Amino acid sequence: CSAPRGNEQYF.

The rearrangement links TRBV6-2 or TRBV6-3 to TRBJ1-4; TRBD1 is a possible D gene (6 bases). The CDR3 runs 14 residues. The germline V gene encodes CDR1 MNHEY and CDR2 SVGEGT. V shed 5 bases and J shed 4 bases, with 11 bases lying between them. CDR3 nucleotides: TGTGCCAGCAGTCTCGGACAGCTTAATGAAAAACTGTTTTTT. Amino acids: CASSLGQLNEKLFF.

The genes are TRBV4-1 and TRBJ1-5; 10 nucleotides line up with TRBD1. The V gene's germline CDR1 is MGHRA and CDR2 YSYEKL. This CDR3 is built from 18 residues. Trimming removed 2 bases from V and 1 base from J; junction bases left unmatched: 8. The CDR3 DNA is TGCGCCAGCAGCCAATCTGGACAGGGGGGTGTAAGCAATCAGCCCCAGCATTTT. This codes for CASSQSGQGGVSNQPQHF.